This record looks at one T cell receptor beta chain sequence and its context. Its specificity is not known. A junction boundary mismatches the germline segment, possibly from a read error. Through a sample-barcoded 5' primer and a J-beta primer mix, a second PCR was run for about 6 to 11 cycles. MiXCR was run by TCRdb on the 5' RACE reads, yielding one entry per CDR3 protein. The sample carries about 1.4 million distinct CDR3 sequences, roughly 64% recorded once. The germline V gene has CDR1 SGHRS and CDR2 YFSETQ. The CDR3 extends over 15 amino acids. The data were obtained in a study of blood T cells in healthy people across ages. Whole-study findings and limits: Estimates drawn from one million T cells were deemed to understate diversity. A greater number of naive CD4+ cells and higher diversity distinguished long-lived donors from aged donors.

The TCR was taken from a man younger than 30 in good health. The material sequenced was blood. This chain joins TRBV5-1 and TRBJ1-1; 8 nucleotides align to TRBD1. The CDR3 is CAGSGDRRWDTEAFF. CDR3 nucleotide sequence: TGCGCCGGCAGCGGGGACAGGCGTTGGGACACCGAAGCTTTCTTT.